This T cell receptor (beta chain) stems from a study of shared clonotypes between healthy human individuals. Study at large: Three CD4 naive, three CD4 memory, two CD8 naive and one CD8 memory plate were used per donor.

For this clone: Its cognate antigen is unknown.

Study findings and constraints: Compared with clonotypes that all four donors shared, non-shared clonotypes had lower generation probabilities.

The table came from immunoSEQ multiplex PCR; TCRdb's copy has only in-frame clones and leaves some out. Of more than 1.2 million clones detected, approximately 98.5% appear once; the ten largest clones hold approximately 0.4%. The germline CDR1 and CDR2 sequences are SNHLY and FYNNEI. This CDR3 has 14 amino acids. V lost 6 bases and J lost 0; bases outside the gene matches: 2. Sequenced sample: naive CD4+ T cells sorted from blood. Subset defined: CD45RA+ positively selected. This TCR was recovered from a man aged 25 to 45 in good health. The V call is TRBV2, the J call TRBJ2-3; 8 bases are a match to TRBD2. This chain's CDR3 is CASRPSGSTDTQYF. The CDR3 DNA is TGTGCCAGCAGGCCTAGCGGGAGCACAGATACGCAGTATTTT.